This T cell receptor (beta chain) was sequenced in a study of vaccination effects on CD4 cells after COVID-19. In the study overall: Sampling occurred a median 72 days post second dose, range 14 to 241.

TCRdb keeps only in-frame clones here, not all; method: immunoSEQ multiplex PCR. The repertoire holds 60,000 to 85,000 clones, with 74% as singletons. The CDR3 runs 13 residues. V shed 4 bases and J 10 bases; nucleotides not matched to a gene: 7. Germline V gene sequence: CDR1 SGHRS, CDR2 YFSETQ. With regard to this clone: The target antigen is unknown.

Peptide-pool stimulation followed by sequencing identified expanded antigen-specific CD4+ clonotypes in the ViraFEST assay. The culture ran for approximately 9 days before CD4+ T cells were isolated. Each participant received a vaccine that was either BNT162b2 or mRNA-1273, given as two doses. Half-medium replacement with IL-2 medium occurred on days 3 and 7. General study points: Cross-reactivity toward common cold coronaviruses was confined to only 1 of 255 vaccine-induced clones in healthy vaccinees. Marked clonal contraction of infection- and vaccine-induced clones was seen late after vaccination.

The clonotype originates from a human donor who received a COVID-19 vaccine. Sequenced material: CD4+ T cells from PBMCs cultured with HCoV-229E spike peptides, taken after COVID-19 vaccination. The rearrangement uses TRBV5-1 and TRBJ2-4; 8 bases agree with TRBD1. CDR3 sequence: CASSLYGQGIQYF. In nucleotides, the CDR3 is TGCGCCAGCAGCCTCTATGGACAGGGAATTCAGTACTTC.